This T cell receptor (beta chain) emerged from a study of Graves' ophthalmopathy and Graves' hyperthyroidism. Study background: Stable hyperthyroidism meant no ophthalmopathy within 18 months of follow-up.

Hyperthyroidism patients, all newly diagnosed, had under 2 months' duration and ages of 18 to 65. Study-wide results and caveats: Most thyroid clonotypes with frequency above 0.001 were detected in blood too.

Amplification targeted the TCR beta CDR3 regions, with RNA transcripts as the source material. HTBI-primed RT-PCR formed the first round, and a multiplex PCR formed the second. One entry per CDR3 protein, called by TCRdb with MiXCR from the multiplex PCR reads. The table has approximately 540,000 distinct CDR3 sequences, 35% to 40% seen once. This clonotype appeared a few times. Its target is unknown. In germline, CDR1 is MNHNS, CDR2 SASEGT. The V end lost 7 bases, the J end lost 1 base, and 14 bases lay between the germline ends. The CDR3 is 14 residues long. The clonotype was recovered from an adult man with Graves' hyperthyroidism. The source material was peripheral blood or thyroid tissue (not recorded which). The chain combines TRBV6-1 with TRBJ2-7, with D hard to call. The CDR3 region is CASTRGSASYEQYF. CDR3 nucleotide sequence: TGTGCCAGCACTCGAGGCTCAGCATCCTACGAGCAGTACTTC.